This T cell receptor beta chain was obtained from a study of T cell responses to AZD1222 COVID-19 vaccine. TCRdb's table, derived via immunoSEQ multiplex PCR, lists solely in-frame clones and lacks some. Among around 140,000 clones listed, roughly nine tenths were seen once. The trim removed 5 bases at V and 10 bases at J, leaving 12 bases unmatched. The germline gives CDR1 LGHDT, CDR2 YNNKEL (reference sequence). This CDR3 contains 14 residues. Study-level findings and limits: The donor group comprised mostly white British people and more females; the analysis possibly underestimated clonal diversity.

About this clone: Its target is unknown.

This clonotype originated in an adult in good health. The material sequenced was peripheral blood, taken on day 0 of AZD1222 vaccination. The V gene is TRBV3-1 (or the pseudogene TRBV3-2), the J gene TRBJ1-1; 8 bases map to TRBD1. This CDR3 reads CASSSSDRVSSAFF. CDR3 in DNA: TGTGCCAGCAGCTCCTCGGACAGGGTGTCTTCAGCTTTCTTT.